This T cell receptor beta chain was sequenced for a study of persistence of HIV-infected CD4 T cells. In regard to this clone: Its antigen is not identified.

Anti-CD3/anti-CD28 beads served as a nonspecific positive control stimulus. CD4+ T cells upregulating both CD40 ligand and CD69 were sorted as responding cells. V was shortened by 3 bases and J by 1 base, with 6 bases between the two germline ends. The CDR3 has 13 amino acids. CDR1 and CDR2 from the germline V gene are KGHSH and LQKENI. Sequencing used immunoSEQ version 4 in survey mode. Sequencing was performed with immunoSEQ multiplex PCR; in TCRdb, only in-frame clones are kept and a portion is missing. This sample has 37,000 or so clones, with 80% to 90% found just once. The specimen comprised CD4+ T cells sorted from PBMCs after roughly 19-hour stimulation, sampled from a patient who received antiretroviral therapy. The clonotype comes from an adult man with HIV who was CMV-seropositive. The V and J genes are TRBV18 and TRBJ1-1; no firm D call. The CDR3 protein is CASSPRENTEAFF. The DNA for the CDR3 is TGTGCCAGCTCACCTAGGGAGAACACTGAAGCTTTCTTT.